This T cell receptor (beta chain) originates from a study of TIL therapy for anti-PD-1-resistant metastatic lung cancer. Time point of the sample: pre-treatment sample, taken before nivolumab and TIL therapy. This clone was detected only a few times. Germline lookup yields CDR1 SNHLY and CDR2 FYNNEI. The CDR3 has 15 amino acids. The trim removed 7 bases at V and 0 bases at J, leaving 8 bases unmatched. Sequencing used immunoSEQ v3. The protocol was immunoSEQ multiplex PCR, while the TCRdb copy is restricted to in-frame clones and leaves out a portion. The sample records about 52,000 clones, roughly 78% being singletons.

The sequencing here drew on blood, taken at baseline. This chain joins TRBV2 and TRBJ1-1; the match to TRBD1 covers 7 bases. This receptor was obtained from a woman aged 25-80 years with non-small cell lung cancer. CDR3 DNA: TGTGCCAGCACTTCACGGACAGGCCTGAACACTGAAGCTTTCTTT. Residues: CASTSRTGLNTEAFF.